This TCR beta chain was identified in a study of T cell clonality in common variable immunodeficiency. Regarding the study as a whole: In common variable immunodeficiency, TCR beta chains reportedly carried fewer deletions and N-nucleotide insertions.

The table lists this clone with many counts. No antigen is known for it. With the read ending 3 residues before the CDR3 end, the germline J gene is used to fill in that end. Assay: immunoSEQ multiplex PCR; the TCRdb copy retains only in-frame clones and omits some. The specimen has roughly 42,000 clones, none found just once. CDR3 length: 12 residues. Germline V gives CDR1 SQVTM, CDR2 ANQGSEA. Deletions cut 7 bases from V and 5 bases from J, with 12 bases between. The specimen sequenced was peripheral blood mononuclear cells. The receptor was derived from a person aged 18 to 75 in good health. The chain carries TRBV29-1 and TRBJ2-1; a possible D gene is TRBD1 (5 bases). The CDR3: CSADQGNNEQFF. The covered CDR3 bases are TGCAGCGCAGACCAGGGAAACAATGAG.